A single sample is the source of the 30 T cell receptor beta chains below, sequenced in a study of blood T cell repertoires in COVID-19. Profiled with immunoSEQ multiplex PCR; TCRdb holds only in-frame clones, not every one. The sample shows tens of thousands of clones, around nine tenths of them seen only once. Sample: peripheral blood. The receptors derive from a man aged 40-50 years with acute or convalescent COVID-19.

V gene TRBV5-6 combines with J gene TRBJ2-7; D is unclear. The CDR3 loop spans 11 amino acids. With 4 bases removed from V and 6 bases from J, the gap between germline ends came to 8 bases. Germline assignment: CDR1 SGHDT and CDR2 YYEEEE. CDR3 residues: CASSRLREQYF. In nucleotides, the CDR3 is TGTGCCAGCAGCCGGTTACGCGAGCAGTACTTC.

CDR3 amino acids: CASTTQETQYF. The CDR3 DNA reads TGTGCCAGCACTACTCAAGAGACCCAGTACTTC. The rearrangement links TRBV6-5 to TRBJ2-5, with no clear D. Germline V gene data show CDR1 as MNHEY and CDR2 as SVGAGI. This CDR3 is built from 11 residues. V was clipped by 7 bases and J by 2 bases, with 5 bases between them.

The V gene is TRBV5-1, the J gene TRBJ1-5; TRBD1 matches 7 bases. Trimming removed 0 bases from V and 6 bases from J; junction bases left unmatched: 6. The CDR3 sequence is 15 residues long. The germline gives CDR1 SGHRS, CDR2 YFSETQ. CDR3 sequence reads: CASSLDGRGTQPQHF. The CDR3 region has the DNA TGCGCCAGCAGCTTGGACGGCAGGGGGACTCAGCCCCAGCATTTT.

The chain links TRBV30 to TRBJ1-6; D gene unclear. V gave up 5 bases and J gave up 5 bases, with 4 bases separating them. Germline lookup yields CDR1 GTSNPN and CDR2 SVGIG (reference sequence). The CDR3 loop spans 11 amino acids. The CDR3 bases are TGTGCCTGGCTAAATAATTCACCCCTCCACTTT. As protein: CAWLNNSPLHF. The variable domain in full, completed from reference TRBV30 and TRBJ1-6, reads SQTIHQWPATLVQPVGSPLSLECTVEGTSNPNLYWYRQAAGRGLQLLFYSVGIGQISSEVPQNLSASRPQDRQFILSSKKLLLSDSGFYLCAWLNNSPLHFGNGTRLTVT.

The rearrangement uses TRBV5-1 and TRBJ2-5; D is uncertain. The CDR3 totals 11 residues. The germline V gene encodes CDR1 SGHRS and CDR2 YFSETQ. Trimming cost V 4 bases and J 5 bases, with 6 bases left between them. CDR3 sequence (DNA): TGCGCCAGCAGCCTCCTGGAGACCCAGTACTTC. It yields the protein CASSLLETQYF.

The chain couples TRBV18 to TRBJ2-7, with TRBD1 matching 10 bases. The CDR3 covers 16 residues. Losses at the gene ends were 6 bases for V and 2 bases for J; bases not matched to a gene: 10. In germline, CDR1 is KGHSH, CDR2 LQKENI. CDR3 bases: TGTGCCAGCTCCCCATCCGGGACAGGGGTTACCTACGAGCAGTACTTC. This codes for CASSPSGTGVTYEQYF.

The chain links TRBV18 to TRBJ1-1; TRBD1 matches at 11 bases. The V and J ends lost 2 bases and 6 bases, in that order; junction bases with no gene match: 5. The CDR3 contains 15 residues. Germline CDR1 and CDR2: KGHSH and LQKENI. CDR3 DNA sequence: TGTGCCAGCTCACCAGCGGGACAGGGGGGAGCTGAAGCTTTCTTT. It codes for CASSPAGQGGAEAFF.

The chain employs TRBV10-3 and TRBJ2-3; maybe TRBD2 (6 bases). The CDR3 runs 15 residues. In germline, CDR1 is ENHRY, CDR2 SYGVKD. V was shortened by 4 bases and J by 2 bases, with 13 bases between the two germline ends. The CDR3 nucleotides read TGTGCCATCAGTGCGGGGGTCGAGAACACAGATACGCAGTATTTT. Protein sequence: CAISAGVENTDTQYF.

The chain has TRBV5-6 and TRBJ2-5; 7 nucleotides agree with TRBD1. The CDR3 runs to 15 residues. CDR1 and CDR2 from the germline V gene are SGHDT and YYEEEE. V shed 1 base, J shed 1 base, and the junction held 4 bases outside the gene matches. CDR3 protein: CASSLPGTAQETQYF. The CDR3 coding sequence is TGTGCCAGCAGCTTGCCCGGGACAGCCCAAGAGACCCAGTACTTC.

V and J are TRBV5-4 and TRBJ2-1, with D unresolved. The CDR3 sequence is 14 residues long. Looked up from germline, CDR1 is SGHNT and CDR2 is YYREEE (reference sequence). V was trimmed by 5 bases and J by 4 bases, leaving 13 bases between them. DNA of the CDR3: TGTGCCAGCAGTAGCTCCGCGGCTTACAATGAGCAGTTCTTC. Protein product: CASSSSAAYNEQFF. The full variable domain, in which reference TRBV5-4 and TRBJ2-1 provide the parts outside the CDR3, is ETGVTQSPTHLIKTRGQQVTLRCSSQSGHNTVSWYQQALGQGPQFIFQYYREEENGRGNFPPRFSGLQFPNYSSELNVNALELDDSALYLCASSSSAAYNEQFFGPGTRLTVL.

The V and J genes are TRBV6-2 or TRBV6-3 and TRBJ1-5; 8 bases align to TRBD1. CDR1 MNHEY and CDR2 SVGEGT come from the germline V gene. The CDR3 covers 18 residues. The ends lost 2 bases at V and 1 base at J; junction bases unmatched: 10. Here the CDR3 reads CASSYAGQGARSNQPQHF. The DNA for the CDR3 is TGTGCCAGCAGTTACGCCGGGCAGGGGGCTAGAAGCAATCAGCCCCAGCATTTT.

DNA of the CDR3: TGTGCCAGCAGGGGAGAGGGATCATATGGCTACACCTTC. It yields the protein CASRGEGSYGYTF. This chain connects TRBV2 to TRBJ1-2; D is unclear. Trimming shortened V by 6 bases and J by 5 bases, and 13 bases separated the two germline ends. The CDR3 contains 13 residues. CDR1 and CDR2 (germline): SNHLY, FYNNEI. The full variable domain, its missing parts supplied by reference TRBV2 and TRBJ1-2, is EPEVTQTPSHQVTQMGQEVILRCVPISNHLYFYWYRQILGQKVEFLVSFYNNEISEKSEIFDDQFSVERPDGSNFTLKIRSTKLEDSAMYFCASRGEGSYGYTFGSGTRLTVV.

The J gene is TRBJ2-5, the V gene TRBV4-1; D perhaps matches TRBD2 (5 bases). Between the trimmed V and J ends, which lost 2 bases and 5 bases, there was a span of 9 bases. Germline V CDR1 and CDR2: MGHRA, YSYEKL. The CDR3 is 13 amino acids. CDR3 DNA: TGCGCCAGCAGCCAATGGCGGAGGGAGACCCAGTACTTC. As protein: CASSQWRRETQYF.

J is TRBJ2-5 and V is TRBV18; tentative D call: TRBD1 (6 bases). The CDR3 sequence is 15 residues long. The V and J ends lost 0 bases and 3 bases respectively, with 11 bases between them. The germline gives CDR1 KGHSH, CDR2 LQKENI. In DNA, the CDR3 is TGTGCCAGCTCACCACCGTGGGCAGGGGAAGAGACCCAGTACTTC. Translated: CASSPPWAGEETQYF.

The chain recombines TRBV6-5 with TRBJ1-4, with a possible D match to TRBD1 (5 bases). Deletions cut 6 bases from V and 0 bases from J, with 8 bases between. The CDR3 is 14 residues long. Germline CDR1 and CDR2: MNHEY and SVGAGI. The CDR3 DNA follows: TGTGCCAGCAGCCAACAGGCAACTAATGAAAAACTGTTTTTT. Amino acids: CASSQQATNEKLFF.

The chain is built from TRBV6-5 and TRBJ2-7; 7 bases agree with TRBD2. V was clipped by 6 bases and J by 2 bases; unmatched bases: 7. In germline, CDR1 is MNHEY, CDR2 SVGAGI. The CDR3 consists of 14 residues. DNA of the CDR3: TGTGCCAGCAGGACTGCCGGGAGGACCTACGAGCAGTACTTC. Protein product: CASRTAGRTYEQYF.

The CDR3 sequence is CASSPTGSNYGYTF. The CDR3 DNA follows: TGCGCCAGCAGCCCCACAGGGTCTAACTATGGCTACACCTTC. The chain joins TRBV5-1 to TRBJ1-2; perhaps TRBD1 as D (6 bases). The CDR3 contains 14 residues. Germline CDR1 and CDR2: SGHRS and YFSETQ. The V and J ends lost 4 bases and 0 bases respectively, with 10 bases between them.

This chain uses TRBV5-1 with TRBJ1-3, with a weak D call TRBD1 (6 bases). The CDR3 contains 11 residues. Germline V CDR1 and CDR2: SGHRS, YFSETQ. V lost 4 bases and J lost 8, with 7 bases in between. The CDR3 region has the DNA TGCGCCAGCAGCGCAGGGGACACCATATATTTT. Its translation: CASSAGDTIYF.

The V and J genes are TRBV29-1 and TRBJ2-5; 14 positions agree with TRBD2. Trimming removed 1 base from V and 5 bases from J; junction bases left unmatched: 0. The germline V gene has CDR1 SQVTM and CDR2 ANQGSEA. This CDR3 region has 14 residues. For the CDR3, the DNA is TGCAGCGTTGAAGGGACTAGCGGGGGGGAGACCCAGTACTTC. As protein: CSVEGTSGGETQYF. Variable domain in full (rest from reference TRBV29-1 and TRBJ2-5): SAVISQKPSRDICQRGTSLTIQCQVDSQVTMMFWYRQQPGQSLTLIATANQGSEATYESGFVIDKFPISRPNLTFSTLTVSNMSPEDSSIYLCSVEGTSGGETQYFGPGTRLLVL.

The V call is TRBV25-1, the J call TRBJ2-1, with D possibly being TRBD2 (6 bases). Germline V lookup: CDR1 MGHDK, CDR2 SYGVNS. The CDR3 has 12 amino acids. With 8 bases removed from V and 4 bases from J, the gap between germline ends came to 9 bases. The CDR3: CASLGLYNEQFF. The DNA for the CDR3 is TGTGCCAGCCTGGGACTTTACAATGAGCAGTTCTTC.

V is TRBV9 and J is TRBJ2-3, with 13 nucleotides matching TRBD2. V shed 4 bases and J 0 bases; nucleotides not matched to a gene: 8. CDR3 length: 18 amino acids. Looked up from germline, CDR1 is SGDLS and CDR2 is YYNGEE. This CDR3 is CASSHGTSGTTSTDTQYF. For the CDR3, the DNA is TGTGCCAGCAGCCACGGGACTAGCGGGACCACAAGCACAGATACGCAGTATTTT.

The chain uses TRBV3-1 (or the pseudogene TRBV3-2) and TRBJ1-1; maybe TRBD1 (6 bases). V was trimmed by 3 bases and J by 11 bases, leaving 16 bases between them. CDR3 length: 13 amino acids. CDR1 is LGHDT, CDR2 YNNKEL, per germline (reference sequence). The CDR3 region is CASSHEGVGNAFF. In nucleotides, the CDR3 is TGTGCCAGCAGCCACGAGGGGGTGGGGAACGCTTTCTTT.

The rearrangement uses TRBV21-1 and TRBJ1-5. TRBV21-1 is a pseudogene locus. This CDR3 has 16 residues. The CDR3 nucleotides read TGTGCCAGCACGACCCTAGGGGGGGACGGGAATCAGCCCCAGCATTTT. Amino acid sequence: CASTTLGGDGNQPQHF.

The rearrangement links TRBV6-2 or TRBV6-3 to TRBJ1-3, with D perhaps matching TRBD1 (6 bases). The CDR3 length is 17 residues. Trimming took 5 bases from V and 0 from J, leaving 17 bases between them. CDR1 and CDR2 (germline): MNHEY, SVGEGT. The CDR3 spells CASSPGHSTYSGNTIYF. CDR3 nucleotides: TGTGCCAGCAGTCCGGGACATTCGACTTACTCTGGAAACACCATATATTTT.

The V call is TRBV6-2 or TRBV6-3, the J call TRBJ2-1, with TRBD2 identical over 8 bases. V shed 0 bases, J shed 4 bases, and the junction held 8 bases outside the gene matches. CDR1 is MNHEY and CDR2 is SVGEGT in the germline V gene. This CDR3 has 17 amino acids. CDR3 DNA: TGTGCCAGCAGTTACTCTATCGGACTAGCCGATTACAATGAGCAGTTCTTC. Translation: CASSYSIGLADYNEQFF.

V is TRBV28 and J is TRBJ1-5; D perhaps matches TRBD1 (5 bases). The ends were cut back, 6 bases at V and 7 bases at J, with 13 bases in the middle. The germline V gene has CDR1 MDHEN and CDR2 SYDVKM. The CDR3 is 13 amino acids. This CDR3 reads CASSLPRTQPQHF. The CDR3 nucleotides read TGTGCCAGCAGCCTACCCCGGACACAGCCCCAGCATTTT.

V is TRBV5-1 and J is TRBJ2-1, with 8 bases that match TRBD1. CDR3 length equals 17 residues. Germline values: CDR1 SGHRS, CDR2 YFSETQ. V lost 0 bases and J lost 5; bases outside the gene matches: 10. The CDR3 here is CASSLVAVGTGDNEQFF. As DNA, the CDR3 is TGCGCCAGCAGCTTGGTTGCGGTGGGGACAGGAGACAATGAGCAGTTCTTC.

The rearrangement uses TRBV11-3 and TRBJ2-1; no firm D call. V gave up 4 bases and J gave up 9 bases, with 13 bases separating them. Germline V gene sequence: CDR1 SGHNT, CDR2 YENEEA. The CDR3 spans 13 residues. CDR3 protein: CASSSSLRGEQFF. CDR3 nucleotides: TGTGCCAGCAGCTCATCTCTGCGTGGTGAGCAGTTCTTC.

This clone has a single count. This chain links TRBV27 with TRBJ2-3; no reliable D call. Deletions cut 3 bases from V and 0 bases from J, with 7 bases between. The CDR3 sequence is 14 residues long. Germline V gene data show CDR1 as MNHEY and CDR2 as SMNVEV (reference sequence). CDR3 loop: CASSFSYSTDTQYF. CDR3 DNA: TGTGCCAGCAGTTTTAGTTATAGCACAGATACGCAGTATTTT.

The rearrangement links TRBV30 to TRBJ1-1, with 9 bases identical to TRBD1. V gave up 3 bases and J gave up 2 bases; unmatched junction bases: 10. The CDR3 contains 16 residues. Looked up from germline, CDR1 is GTSNPN and CDR2 is SVGIG (reference sequence). CDR3 nucleotide sequence: TGTGCCTGGAGGCGATACCGGGACAGGGAAAACACTGAAGCTTTCTTT. It translates to CAWRRYRDRENTEAFF.